This TCR beta chain appears in the sequencing data of a study of T cell responses to AZD1222 COVID-19 vaccine. In its sample, this clone was seen once. Its antigen is unknown. Overall study findings and caveats: In all cases, repertoires were sampled only after the peak T cell response. Among AZD1222 vaccinees, only five or six were seropositive at baseline. Spike-specific TCR breadth and depth grew following two AZD1222 doses. Most donors were white British and more were female, and clonal diversity was possibly underestimated.

The CDR3 runs to 15 residues. V lost 6 bases, J lost 6 bases, and 20 bases lay in between. Germline loops: CDR1 MDHEN, CDR2 SYDVKM. The protocol was immunoSEQ multiplex PCR, while the TCRdb copy is restricted to in-frame clones and leaves out a portion. This sample has 100,000 to 150,000 clones, with roughly 90% found just once. This receptor was identified in an adult in good health. The material sequenced was peripheral blood, taken on day 0 of AZD1222 vaccination. V gene TRBV28 combines with J gene TRBJ1-2; D is ambiguous. The CDR3 here is CASRITLGFLHGYTF. In DNA form, the CDR3 reads TGTGCCAGCAGGATTACATTGGGATTCCTGCATGGCTACACCTTC.